One and the same sample provided the 15 T cell receptor beta chains below, sequenced in a study of identical twins. TCRdb itself ran the 5' RACE reads through MiXCR, one entry per CDR3 protein. The sample comprises fewer than 900,000 distinct CDR3 sequences, around a sixth of which are singletons, and about an eighth rests with the top ten. Separately, the same data were catalogued under a study of T cells expressing NK-cell markers.

Material for sequencing was PBMCs. These TCRs come from a woman under 30 in good health.

This clonotype was picked up a small number of times. The chain recombines TRBV20-1 with TRBJ2-5; TRBD2 matches at 8 bases. Germline V gives CDR1 DFQATT, CDR2 SNEGSKA (reference sequence). This CDR3 contains 15 residues. The J segment lost 2 bases and the V segment lost 8 bases, leaving 13 bases of the junction unmatched. The DNA of the CDR3 is TGCAGTCTCAAAAAAACTAGCGGAAATCAAGAGACCCAGTACTTC. It specifies CSLKKTSGNQETQYF.

This clonotype is a singleton in its sample. The V gene is TRBV7-2, the J gene TRBJ2-7; possible D gene TRBD2, 6 bases. V was cut by 1 base and J by 13 bases, with 17 bases left in between. From germline, CDR1 is SGHTA and CDR2 FQGNSA. CDR3 size: 13 residues. CDR3 sequence reads: CASSLVASGPPYF. The CDR3 DNA is TGTGCCAGCAGCTTAGTTGCCAGCGGGCCCCCTTACTTC.

This clonotype was detected only a few times. The chain recombines TRBV5-1 with TRBJ1-4; possible D gene TRBD1, 5 bases. Trimming pared 2 bases from V and 11 bases from J, leaving 13 bases between. CDR3 length: 13 residues. Germline CDR1 is SGHRS and CDR2 is YFSETQ. The CDR3 DNA is TGCGCCAGCAGCTTAGGGGCGAGGGACAAACTGTTTTTT. Its translation: CASSLGARDKLFF.

The chain is built from TRBV18 and TRBJ1-1, with 9 bases that match TRBD1. The CDR3 has 16 residues. Per the germline V gene, CDR1 is KGHSH and CDR2 is LQKENI. Trimming removed 0 bases from V and 1 base from J; junction bases left unmatched: 3. The CDR3 DNA follows: TGTGCCAGCTCACCACCGGGGGACAGGGAGAACACTGAAGCTTTCTTT. It specifies CASSPPGDRENTEAFF.

Only a few counts were recorded for this clonotype. The V and J genes are TRBV7-2 and TRBJ2-3; weak D call: TRBD2 (5 bases). Trimming pared 5 bases from V and 0 bases from J, leaving 12 bases between. CDR3 size: 15 residues. The V gene's germline CDR1 is SGHTA and CDR2 FQGNSA. CDR3 region: CASSQRTFSTDTQYF. CDR3 DNA sequence: TGTGCCAGCAGCCAAAGGACTTTTAGCACAGATACGCAGTATTTT.

This chain uses TRBV5-1 with TRBJ2-3; D is uncertain. The CDR3 consists of 16 residues. V lost 1 base, J lost 2 bases, and 14 bases lay in between. Germline V gene lookup returns CDR1 SGHRS and CDR2 YFSETQ. CDR3 nucleotide sequence: TGCGCCAGCAGCTTGTCAGAGCGAAGCCTCACAGATACGCAGTATTTT. Translated, it gives CASSLSERSLTDTQYF.

The chain links TRBV20-1 to TRBJ2-1; maybe TRBD2 (5 bases). There are 10 residues in the CDR3. Germline V gene sequence: CDR1 DFQATT, CDR2 SNEGSKA (reference sequence). V lost 7 bases to trimming and J lost 10 bases, with 11 bases between them. The CDR3 loop is CSVSGSEQFF. CDR3 bases: TGCAGTGTCTCGGGGTCCGAGCAGTTCTTC.

V usage is TRBV6-1 and J usage is TRBJ2-3; D is ambiguous. The germline CDR1 and CDR2 sequences are MNHNS and SASEGT. The CDR3 covers 12 residues. Trimming stripped 2 bases from V and 5 bases from J, with 5 bases between. CDR3 amino acids: CASSESLDTQYF. As DNA, the CDR3 is TGTGCCAGCAGTGAATCTTTAGATACGCAGTATTTT.

There are a few counts of this clonotype. The chain couples TRBV20-1 to TRBJ1-2; D remains ambiguous. The CDR3 has 13 residues. The germline V gene encodes CDR1 DFQATT and CDR2 SNEGSKA (reference sequence). The V end lost 3 bases, the J end lost 6 bases, and 14 bases lay between the germline ends. The CDR3 spells CSASNRRLDGYTF. The CDR3 region has the DNA TGCAGTGCTAGTAATAGGAGGTTGGATGGCTACACCTTC.

J is TRBJ2-3 and V is TRBV18; no definite D call. CDR3 length: 16 residues. V was clipped by 4 bases and J by 1 base, with 15 bases between them. Germline CDR1 KGHSH, CDR2 LQKENI. The CDR3 DNA reads as TGTGCCAGCTCACTCATGGGTTCGGTTGGCACAGATACGCAGTATTTT. Amino acid sequence: CASSLMGSVGTDTQYF.

The chain links TRBV12-3 or TRBV12-4 to TRBJ1-3, with D tentatively TRBD1 (5 bases). V was trimmed by 3 bases and J by 4 bases, leaving 10 bases between them. The CDR3 is made up of 14 amino acids. The CDR3 loop is CASSFSREGNTIYF. The CDR3 nucleotides read TGTGCCAGCAGTTTTAGCAGGGAGGGAAACACCATATATTTT.

The chain combines TRBV5-1 with TRBJ2-5, with a weak D call TRBD2 (5 bases). This CDR3 is 16 amino acids long. Trimming pared 3 bases from V and 3 bases from J, leaving 18 bases between. Germline V gives CDR1 SGHRS, CDR2 YFSETQ. CDR3 DNA: TGCGCCAGCAGCTCCGTCCCGGGGTCGAGGGAAGAGACCCAGTACTTC. Protein sequence: CASSSVPGSREETQYF. Full variable domain (outside the CDR3, taken from reference TRBV5-1 and TRBJ2-5): KAGVTQTPRYLIKTRGQQVTLSCSPISGHRSVSWYQQTPGQGLQFLFEYFSETQRNKGNFPGRFSGRQFSNSRSEMNVSTLELGDSALYLCASSSVPGSREETQYFGPGTRLLVL.

The table lists this clonotype with a few counts. The chain is built from TRBV29-1 and TRBJ1-2; D is uncertain. Trimming removed 4 bases from V and 2 bases from J, with 8 bases in between. CDR1 SQVTM and CDR2 ANQGSEA come from the germline V gene. The CDR3 has 12 amino acids. The CDR3 spells CSVAGPNYGYTF. The DNA of the CDR3 is TGCAGCGTTGCGGGCCCAAACTATGGCTACACCTTC. Filled out from reference TRBV29-1 and TRBJ1-2, the complete variable domain reads SAVISQKPSRDICQRGTSLTIQCQVDSQVTMMFWYRQQPGQSLTLIATANQGSEATYESGFVIDKFPISRPNLTFSTLTVSNMSPEDSSIYLCSVAGPNYGYTFGSGTRLTVV.

J is TRBJ2-1 and V is TRBV5-6; D may be TRBD2 (5 bases). V gave up 1 base and J gave up 15 bases, with 20 bases separating them. This CDR3 has 14 residues. Germline CDR1 and CDR2: SGHDT and YYEEEE. CDR3 coding DNA: TGTGCCAGCAGCTTGTATCGTGGGAGAAATGTCTGGTTCTTC. Its protein is CASSLYRGRNVWFF.

This clonotype appeared a few times. V and J are TRBV29-1 and TRBJ1-5; TRBD1 matches 7 bases. Germline V gene data show CDR1 as SQVTM and CDR2 as ANQGSEA. This CDR3 has 13 residues. Trimming removed 6 bases from V and 3 bases from J; junction bases left unmatched: 5. The CDR3 region is CSVGGQPNQPQHF. The CDR3 nucleotides are TGCAGCGTAGGGGGACAGCCCAATCAGCCCCAGCATTTT.